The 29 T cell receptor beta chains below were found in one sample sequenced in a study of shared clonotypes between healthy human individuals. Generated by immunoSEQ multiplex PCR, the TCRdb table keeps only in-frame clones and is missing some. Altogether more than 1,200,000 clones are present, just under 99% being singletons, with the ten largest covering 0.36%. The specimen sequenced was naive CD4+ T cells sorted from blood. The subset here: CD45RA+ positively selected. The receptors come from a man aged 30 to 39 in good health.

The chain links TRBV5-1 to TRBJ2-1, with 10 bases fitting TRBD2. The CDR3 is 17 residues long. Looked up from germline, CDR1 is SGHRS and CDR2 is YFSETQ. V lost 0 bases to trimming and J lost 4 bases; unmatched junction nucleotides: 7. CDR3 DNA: TGCGCCAGCAGCTTGGAGGAGGGACTAGCGCATTACAATGAGCAGTTCTTC. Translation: CASSLEEGLAHYNEQFF.

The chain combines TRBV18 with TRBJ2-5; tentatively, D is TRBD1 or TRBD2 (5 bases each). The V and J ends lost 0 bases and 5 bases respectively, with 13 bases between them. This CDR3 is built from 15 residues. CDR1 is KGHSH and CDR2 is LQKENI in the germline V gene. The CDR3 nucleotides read TGTGCCAGCTCACCACCGGGACGAGGTGGGGAGACCCAGTACTTC. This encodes CASSPPGRGGETQYF. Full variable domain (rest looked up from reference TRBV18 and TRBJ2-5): NAGVMQNPRHLVRRRGQEARLRCSPMKGHSHVYWYRQLPEEGLKFMVYLQKENIIDESGMPKERFSAEFPKEGPSILRIQQVVRGDSAAYFCASSPPGRGGETQYFGPGTRLLVL.

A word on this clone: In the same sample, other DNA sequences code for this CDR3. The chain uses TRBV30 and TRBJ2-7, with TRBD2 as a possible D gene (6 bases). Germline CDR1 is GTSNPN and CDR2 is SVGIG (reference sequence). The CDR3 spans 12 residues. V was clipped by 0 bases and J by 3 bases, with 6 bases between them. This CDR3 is CAWSVGGYEQYF. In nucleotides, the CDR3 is TGTGCCTGGAGTGTCGGGGGCTACGAGCAGTACTTC. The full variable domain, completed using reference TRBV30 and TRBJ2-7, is SQTIHQWPATLVQPVGSPLSLECTVEGTSNPNLYWYRQAAGRGLQLLFYSVGIGQISSEVPQNLSASRPQDRQFILSSKKLLLSDSGFYLCAWSVGGYEQYFGPGTRLTVT.

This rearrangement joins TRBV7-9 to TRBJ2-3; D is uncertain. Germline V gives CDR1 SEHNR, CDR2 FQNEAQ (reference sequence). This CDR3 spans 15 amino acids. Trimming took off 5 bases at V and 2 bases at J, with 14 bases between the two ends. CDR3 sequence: CASSRAGQNTDTQYF. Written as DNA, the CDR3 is TGTGCCAGCAGCCGGGCCGGGCAGAACACAGATACGCAGTATTTT.

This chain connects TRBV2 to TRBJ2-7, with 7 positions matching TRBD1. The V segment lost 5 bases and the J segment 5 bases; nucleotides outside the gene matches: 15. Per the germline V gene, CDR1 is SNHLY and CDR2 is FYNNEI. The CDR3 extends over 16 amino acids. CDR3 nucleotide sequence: TGTGCCAGCAGTCTAACAGGGACAGCCGGGCAGGACGAGCAGTACTTC. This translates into CASSLTGTAGQDEQYF.

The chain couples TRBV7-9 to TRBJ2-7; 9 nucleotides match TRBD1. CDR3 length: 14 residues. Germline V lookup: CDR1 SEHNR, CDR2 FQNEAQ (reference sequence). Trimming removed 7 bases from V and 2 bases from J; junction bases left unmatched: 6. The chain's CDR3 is CASIGTGLPYEQYF. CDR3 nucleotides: TGTGCCAGCATTGGGACAGGGTTACCCTACGAGCAGTACTTC. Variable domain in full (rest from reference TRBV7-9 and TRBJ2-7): DTGVSQNPRHKITKRGQNVTFRCDPISEHNRLYWYRQTLGQGPEFLTYFQNEAQLEKSRLLSDRFSAERPKGSFSTLEIQRTEQGDSAMYLCASIGTGLPYEQYFGPGTRLTVT.

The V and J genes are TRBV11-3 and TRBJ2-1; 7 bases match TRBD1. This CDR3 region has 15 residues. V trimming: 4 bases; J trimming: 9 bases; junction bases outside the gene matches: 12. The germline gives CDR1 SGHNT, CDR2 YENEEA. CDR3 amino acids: CASSSRGLGNSEQFF. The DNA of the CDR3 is TGTGCCAGCAGCTCGAGGGGGCTCGGGAACAGTGAGCAGTTCTTC.

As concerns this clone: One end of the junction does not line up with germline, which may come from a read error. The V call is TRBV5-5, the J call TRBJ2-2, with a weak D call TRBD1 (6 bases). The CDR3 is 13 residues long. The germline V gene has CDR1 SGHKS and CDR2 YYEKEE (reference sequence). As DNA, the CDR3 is TGTGCCAGCCGAGGGGGAAACACCGGGGAGCTGCTTTTT. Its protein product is CASRGGNTGELLF.

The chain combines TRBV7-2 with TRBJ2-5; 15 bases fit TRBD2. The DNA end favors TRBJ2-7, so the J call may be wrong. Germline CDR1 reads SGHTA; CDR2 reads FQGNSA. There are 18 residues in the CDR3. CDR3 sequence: CASSYPSGTSGGSYEQYF. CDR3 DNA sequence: TGTGCCAGCAGCTACCCGTCCGGGACTAGCGGGGGGTCCTACGAGCAGTACTTC.

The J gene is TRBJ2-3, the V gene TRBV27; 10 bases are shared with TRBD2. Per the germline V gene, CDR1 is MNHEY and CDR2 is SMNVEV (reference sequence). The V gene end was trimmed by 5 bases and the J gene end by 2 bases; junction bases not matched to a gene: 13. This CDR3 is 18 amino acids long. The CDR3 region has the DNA TGTGCCAGCAGTCCCCCAGGACTAGCGGCTACCAACACAGATACGCAGTATTTT. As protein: CASSPPGLAATNTDTQYF.

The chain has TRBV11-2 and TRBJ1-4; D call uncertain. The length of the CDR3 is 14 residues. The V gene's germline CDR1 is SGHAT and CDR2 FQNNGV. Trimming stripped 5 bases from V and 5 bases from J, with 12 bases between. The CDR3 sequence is CASSASAQNEKLFF. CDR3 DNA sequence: TGTGCCAGCAGCGCCTCGGCCCAAAATGAAAAACTGTTTTTT.

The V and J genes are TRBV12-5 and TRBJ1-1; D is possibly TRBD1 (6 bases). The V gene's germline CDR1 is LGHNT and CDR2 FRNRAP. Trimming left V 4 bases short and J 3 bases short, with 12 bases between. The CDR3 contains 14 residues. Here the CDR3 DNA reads TGTGCTAGTGGTTCGTGGACAGCTGACACTGAAGCTTTCTTT. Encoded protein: CASGSWTADTEAFF.

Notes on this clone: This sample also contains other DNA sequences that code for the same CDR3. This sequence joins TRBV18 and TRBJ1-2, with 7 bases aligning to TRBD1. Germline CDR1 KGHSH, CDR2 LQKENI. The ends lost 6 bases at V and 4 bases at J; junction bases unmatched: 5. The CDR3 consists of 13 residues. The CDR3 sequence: CASSPDRVYGYTF. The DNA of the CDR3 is TGTGCCAGCTCTCCCGACAGGGTCTATGGCTACACCTTC.

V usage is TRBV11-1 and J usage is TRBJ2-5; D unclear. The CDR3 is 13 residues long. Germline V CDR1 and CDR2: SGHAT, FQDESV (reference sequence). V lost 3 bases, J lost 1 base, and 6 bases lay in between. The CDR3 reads CASSFETQETQYF. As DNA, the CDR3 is TGTGCCAGCAGCTTCGAGACCCAAGAGACCCAGTACTTC.

The CDR3 nucleotides read TGCGCCAGCAGCCGCGTTCCGGGACAGGGTTTGTGGAGTGAGCAGTTCTTC. It is translated as CASSRVPGQGLWSEQFF. The rearrangement links TRBV4-3 to TRBJ2-1; 9 positions match TRBD1. V trimming: 4 bases; J trimming: 9 bases; junction bases outside the gene matches: 16. Germline V gene sequence: CDR1 LGHNA, CDR2 YSLEER. The CDR3 runs to 17 residues.

CDR3 residues: CASRLLASGESSTDTQYF. The DNA for the CDR3 is TGTGCAAGTCGCTTACTGGCTAGCGGGGAGTCTAGCACAGATACGCAGTATTTT. The chain couples TRBV12-2 to TRBJ2-3; no DNA check was done on the table's D call, TRBD2. TRBV12-2 is a pseudogene. The CDR3 loop spans 18 amino acids.

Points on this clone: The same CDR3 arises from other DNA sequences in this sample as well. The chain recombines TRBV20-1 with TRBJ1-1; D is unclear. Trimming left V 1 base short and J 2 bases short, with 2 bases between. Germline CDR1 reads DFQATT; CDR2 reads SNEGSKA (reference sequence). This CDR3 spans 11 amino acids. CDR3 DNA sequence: TGCAGTGCTAGAGGCAACACTGAAGCTTTCTTT. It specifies CSARGNTEAFF.

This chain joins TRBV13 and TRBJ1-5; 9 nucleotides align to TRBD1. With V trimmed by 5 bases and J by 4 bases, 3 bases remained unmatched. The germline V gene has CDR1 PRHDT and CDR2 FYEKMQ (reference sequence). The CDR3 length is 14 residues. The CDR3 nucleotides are TGTGCCAGCAGCCTACAGGGGGCTAATCAGCCCCAGCATTTT. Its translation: CASSLQGANQPQHF.

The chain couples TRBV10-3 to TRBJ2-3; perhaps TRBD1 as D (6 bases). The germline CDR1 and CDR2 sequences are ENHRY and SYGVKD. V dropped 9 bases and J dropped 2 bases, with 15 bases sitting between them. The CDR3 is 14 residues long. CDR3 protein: CAMRAKGVTDTQYF. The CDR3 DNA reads TGTGCCATGAGAGCAAAGGGGGTCACAGATACGCAGTATTTT.

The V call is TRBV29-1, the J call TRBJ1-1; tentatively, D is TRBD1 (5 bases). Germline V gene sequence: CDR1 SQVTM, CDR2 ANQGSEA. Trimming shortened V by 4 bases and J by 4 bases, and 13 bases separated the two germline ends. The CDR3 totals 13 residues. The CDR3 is CSVVIQVATEAFF. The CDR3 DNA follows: TGCAGCGTTGTCATACAGGTTGCCACTGAAGCTTTCTTT.

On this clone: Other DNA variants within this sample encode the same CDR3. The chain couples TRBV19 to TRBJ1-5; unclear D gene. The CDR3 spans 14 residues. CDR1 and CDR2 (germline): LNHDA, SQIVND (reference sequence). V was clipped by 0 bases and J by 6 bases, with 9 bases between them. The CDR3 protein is CASSIDWGGQPQHF. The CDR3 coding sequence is TGTGCCAGTAGTATAGACTGGGGTGGTCAGCCCCAGCATTTT.

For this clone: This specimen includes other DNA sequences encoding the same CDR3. This CDR3 is CASSVGDSSYEQYF. The CDR3 nucleotides are TGTGCCAGCAGCGTTGGGGACTCCTCCTACGAGCAGTACTTC. V and J are TRBV9 and TRBJ2-7; possible D gene TRBD2, 6 bases. The CDR3 has 14 amino acids. The germline gives CDR1 SGDLS, CDR2 YYNGEE. The ends were cut back, 2 bases at V and 0 bases at J, with 9 bases in the middle.

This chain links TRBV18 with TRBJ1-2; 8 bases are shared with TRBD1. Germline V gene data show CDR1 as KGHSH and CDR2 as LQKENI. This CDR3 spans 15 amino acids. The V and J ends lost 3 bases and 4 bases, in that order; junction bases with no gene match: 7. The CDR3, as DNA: TGTGCCAGCTCACCGGGACAGGCCGATCTCTATGGCTACACCTTC. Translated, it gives CASSPGQADLYGYTF.

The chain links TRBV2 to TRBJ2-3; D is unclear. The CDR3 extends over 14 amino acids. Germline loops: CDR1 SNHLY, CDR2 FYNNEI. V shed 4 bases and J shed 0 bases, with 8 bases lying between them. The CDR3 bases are TGTGCCAGCAGTGTTACCTCTAGCACAGATACGCAGTATTTT. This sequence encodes CASSVTSSTDTQYF.

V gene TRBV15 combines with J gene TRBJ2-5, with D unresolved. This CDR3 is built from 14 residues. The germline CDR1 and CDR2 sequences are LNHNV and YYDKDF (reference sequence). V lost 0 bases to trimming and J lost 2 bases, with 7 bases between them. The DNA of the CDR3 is TGTGCCACCAGCAGAGATTACAGACAAGAGACCCAGTACTTC. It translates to CATSRDYRQETQYF.

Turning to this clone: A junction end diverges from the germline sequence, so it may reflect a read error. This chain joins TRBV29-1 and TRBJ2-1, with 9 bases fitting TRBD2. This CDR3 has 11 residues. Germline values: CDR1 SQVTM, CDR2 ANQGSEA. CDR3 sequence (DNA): TGCAGCGTCGCCCTAGCGGGGAACCCGGTCTTC. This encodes CSVALAGNPVF.

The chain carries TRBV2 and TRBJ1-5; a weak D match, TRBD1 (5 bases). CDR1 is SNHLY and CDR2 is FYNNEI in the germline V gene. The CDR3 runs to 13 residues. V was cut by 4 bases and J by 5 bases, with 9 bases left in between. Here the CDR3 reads CASSGGRDQPQHF. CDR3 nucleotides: TGTGCCAGCAGTGGGGGGAGGGATCAGCCCCAGCATTTT.

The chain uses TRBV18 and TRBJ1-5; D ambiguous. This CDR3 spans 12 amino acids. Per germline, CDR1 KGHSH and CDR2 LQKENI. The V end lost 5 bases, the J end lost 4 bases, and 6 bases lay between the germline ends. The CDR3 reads CASSNPNQPQHF. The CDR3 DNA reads TGTGCCAGCTCAAACCCTAATCAGCCCCAGCATTTT.

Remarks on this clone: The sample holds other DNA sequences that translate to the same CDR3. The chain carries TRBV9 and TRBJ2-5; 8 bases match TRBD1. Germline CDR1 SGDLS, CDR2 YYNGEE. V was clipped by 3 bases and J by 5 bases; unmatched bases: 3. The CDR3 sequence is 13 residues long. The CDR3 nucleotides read TGTGCCAGCAGCGCGACAGGGGTCGAGACCCAGTACTTC. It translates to CASSATGVETQYF.